The 20 T cell receptor beta chains presented below share a single source sample, sequenced in a study of control samples from healthy donors and cancer patients. Profiling relied on immunoSEQ multiplex PCR, and the TCRdb table lists in-frame clones only, not all of them. The sample contains about 120,000 clones, approximately 91% of which appear only once. Sequenced material: blood. All receptors come from a woman aged 18 to 35 in good health.

The V call is TRBV7-3, the J call TRBJ2-7; 9 bases line up with TRBD1. V trimming: 3 bases; J trimming: 2 bases; junction bases outside the gene matches: 11. Germline V gene lookup returns CDR1 SGHTA and CDR2 FQGTGA. There are 17 residues in the CDR3. The CDR3 DNA reads TGTGCCAGCAGCTTCGGGGACAGGGAAATCTATCCCTACGAGCAGTACTTC. Its protein product is CASSFGDREIYPYEQYF. Complete variable domain (other parts from reference TRBV7-3 and TRBJ2-7): GAGVSQTPSNKVTEKGKYVELRCDPISGHTALYWYRQSLGQGPEFLIYFQGTGAADDSGLPNDRFFAVRPEGSVSTLKIQRTERGDSAVYLCASSFGDREIYPYEQYFGPGTRLTVT.

This clone has just one count. The chain uses TRBV6-5 and TRBJ2-7; D not certain. The CDR3 is 16 residues long. Trimming removed 0 bases at V and 4 bases at J, with 16 bases between. CDR1 and CDR2 (germline): MNHEY, SVGAGI. CDR3 region: CASSYSSRQHIYEQYF. The DNA for the CDR3 is TGTGCCAGCAGTTACTCGTCACGTCAACACATTTACGAGCAGTACTTC.

V usage is TRBV4-3 and J usage is TRBJ1-2; D might be TRBD1 (5 bases). The V gene lost 1 base and the J gene lost 0 bases, with 15 bases spanning the gap. The CDR3 has 17 amino acids. Germline CDR1 and CDR2: LGHNA and YSLEER. The CDR3 sequence is CASSQGLVGATNYGYTF. The CDR3 nucleotides read TGCGCCAGCAGCCAAGGGTTGGTCGGGGCCACTAACTATGGCTACACCTTC.

This sequence joins TRBV19 and TRBJ2-3, with D possibly being TRBD1 or TRBD2 (6 bases each). The V gene's germline CDR1 is LNHDA and CDR2 SQIVND (reference sequence). V was clipped by 6 bases and J by 0 bases, with 13 bases between them. CDR3 length: 15 amino acids. CDR3 sequence (DNA): TGTGCCAGTAGCAACTCGGGGGCCAGCACAGATACGCAGTATTTT. It codes for CASSNSGASTDTQYF.

The rearrangement joins TRBV11-2 to TRBJ2-4; D remains unclear. V lost 5 bases and J lost 0, with 8 bases in between. The CDR3 spans 14 residues. Germline assignment: CDR1 SGHAT and CDR2 FQNNGV. The CDR3 sequence: CASSPDLAKNIQYF. The CDR3 bases are TGTGCCAGCAGCCCTGACCTAGCCAAAAACATTCAGTACTTC.

The chain couples TRBV28 to TRBJ1-2; 9 bases are a match to TRBD1. The CDR3 covers 14 residues. Germline trimming cut 6 bases from V and 4 bases from J; bases unmatched to any gene: 6. CDR1 and CDR2 from the germline V gene are MDHEN and SYDVKM. CDR3 in amino acids: CASSLLTGGYGYTF. The CDR3 nucleotides are TGTGCCAGCAGCCTACTGACAGGGGGCTATGGCTACACCTTC.

This clone has just one count. The chain's CDR3 is CASSIGVGQGTGTEAFF. The CDR3 DNA sequence: TGTGCCAGTAGTATTGGAGTTGGGCAGGGTACGGGCACTGAAGCTTTCTTT. This rearrangement joins TRBV19 to TRBJ1-1; maybe TRBD1 (5 bases). V lost 3 bases to trimming and J lost 4 bases, with 21 bases between them. This CDR3 region has 17 residues. Looked up from germline, CDR1 is LNHDA and CDR2 is SQIVND (reference sequence).

This clone was counted only a few times. The genes are TRBV12-5 and TRBJ2-5; D is ambiguous. The CDR3 sequence is 12 residues long. Germline lookup yields CDR1 LGHNT and CDR2 FRNRAP. Between the trimmed V and J ends, which lost 6 bases and 5 bases, there was a span of 10 bases. CDR3 nucleotides: TGTGCTAGTGGCCCAACGCGGGAGACCCAGTACTTC. Translation gives CASGPTRETQYF.

This chain joins TRBV7-3 and TRBJ1-1, with D maybe TRBD1 (5 bases). The CDR3 spans 15 residues. Germline lookup yields CDR1 SGHTA and CDR2 FQGTGA. Trimming cost V 2 bases and J 7 bases, with 17 bases left between them. This CDR3 is CASSLEGGGGYEAFF. The CDR3 DNA reads as TGTGCCAGCAGCTTAGAGGGCGGGGGAGGATATGAAGCTTTCTTT. Together with reference TRBV7-3 and TRBJ1-1, the CDR3 gives the full variable domain: GAGVSQTPSNKVTEKGKYVELRCDPISGHTALYWYRQSLGQGPEFLIYFQGTGAADDSGLPNDRFFAVRPEGSVSTLKIQRTERGDSAVYLCASSLEGGGGYEAFFGQGTRLTVV.

The V and J genes are TRBV15 and TRBJ1-2; D gene uncertain. Germline CDR1 is LNHNV and CDR2 is YYDKDF (reference sequence). Trimming left V 2 bases short and J 1 base short, with 11 bases between. This CDR3 is 15 amino acids long. CDR3 DNA: TGTGCCACCAGCAGACATAGACACCTTAACTATGGCTACACCTTC. Its translation: CATSRHRHLNYGYTF.

This sequence joins TRBV28 and TRBJ2-1; 10 nucleotides match TRBD2. V lost 5 bases and J lost 4; bases outside the gene matches: 8. Germline CDR1 MDHEN, CDR2 SYDVKM. This CDR3 is built from 16 residues. In DNA, the CDR3 is TGTGCCAGCAGTGGTTCCGAACTAGCGGGATACAATGAGCAGTTCTTC. This sequence encodes CASSGSELAGYNEQFF.

This clone was seen many times. V usage is TRBV5-1 and J usage is TRBJ2-7; 7 bases agree with TRBD1. Trimming removed 0 bases from V and 6 bases from J; junction bases left unmatched: 9. This CDR3 is built from 15 residues. Germline V gene sequence: CDR1 SGHRS, CDR2 YFSETQ. The chain's CDR3 is CASSLGGGSFSEQYF. The CDR3 DNA is TGCGCCAGCAGCTTGGGAGGGGGCAGCTTCTCCGAGCAGTACTTC. Using reference TRBV5-1 and TRBJ2-7 for the parts outside the CDR3, the full variable domain is KAGVTQTPRYLIKTRGQQVTLSCSPISGHRSVSWYQQTPGQGLQFLFEYFSETQRNKGNFPGRFSGRQFSNSRSEMNVSTLELGDSALYLCASSLGGGSFSEQYFGPGTRLTVT.

V usage is TRBV27 and J usage is TRBJ1-1; D is ambiguous. Germline-derived CDR1 and CDR2 are MNHEY and SMNVEV (reference sequence). Trimming removed 3 bases from V and 3 bases from J, with 11 bases in between. The CDR3 consists of 14 residues. CDR3 sequence reads: CASSFRGLDTEAFF. The DNA of the CDR3 is TGTGCCAGCAGTTTCAGAGGGCTTGACACTGAAGCTTTCTTT.

This chain connects TRBV5-1 to TRBJ2-7; D may be TRBD2 (6 bases). V gave up 5 bases and J gave up 5 bases, with 17 bases separating them. The CDR3 is 14 residues long. Looked up from germline, CDR1 is SGHRS and CDR2 is YFSETQ. DNA of the CDR3: TGCGCCAGCAGGGCGGCGGGAAGGGTCGACGAGCAGTACTTC. Translating gives CASRAAGRVDEQYF.

The rearrangement joins TRBV4-1 to TRBJ2-6; no definite D call. V lost 5 bases and J 2 bases, leaving 13 bases between the germline ends. The CDR3 length is 16 residues. Looked up from germline, CDR1 is MGHRA and CDR2 is YSYEKL. Written as DNA, the CDR3 is TGCGCCAGCAGCACAGAGTATGTGGCTGGGGCCAACGTCCTGACTTTC. The encoded protein is CASSTEYVAGANVLTF.

The chain combines TRBV19 with TRBJ1-3; D call uncertain. V lost 6 bases, J lost 0 bases, and 12 bases lay in between. The CDR3 length is 15 residues. Germline V gene sequence: CDR1 LNHDA, CDR2 SQIVND (reference sequence). CDR3 in DNA: TGTGCCAGTAGGGTCGACCGCCTCTCTGGAAACACCATATATTTT. It yields the protein CASRVDRLSGNTIYF.

The chain links TRBV28 to TRBJ2-1; D not certain. Germline values: CDR1 MDHEN, CDR2 SYDVKM. The CDR3 consists of 13 residues. V lost 10 bases and J 0 bases, leaving 10 bases between the germline ends. CDR3 in DNA: TGTGCCACCAGCGCAAGCTCCTACAATGAGCAGTTCTTC. It translates to CATSASSYNEQFF.

CDR3 sequence reads: CASSLQTGLDRTEQYF. In nucleotides, the CDR3 is TGCGCCAGCAGCCTCCAAACGGGACTAGACCGTACCGAGCAGTACTTC. This chain uses TRBV5-1 with TRBJ2-7; 8 bases are a match to TRBD2. Germline CDR1 is SGHRS and CDR2 is YFSETQ. This CDR3 has 16 amino acids. V was clipped by 4 bases and J by 6 bases; unmatched bases: 15.

The chain employs TRBV7-8 and TRBJ2-1, with 10 positions matching TRBD2. The CDR3 runs 16 residues. CDR1 and CDR2 from the germline V gene are SGHVS and FQNEAQ. Trimming removed 5 bases from V and 8 bases from J; junction bases left unmatched: 12. The CDR3 protein is CASSPLGAGGPYEQFF. CDR3 DNA sequence: TGTGCCAGCAGCCCGCTGGGAGCGGGAGGGCCGTATGAGCAGTTCTTC.

The chain carries TRBV6-1 and TRBJ1-2, with D maybe TRBD1 (5 bases). The CDR3 is made up of 16 amino acids. The V end lost 2 bases, the J end lost 6 bases, and 19 bases lay between the germline ends. The V gene's germline CDR1 is MNHNS and CDR2 SASEGT. The CDR3 loop reads CASSEPGYDRTNGYTF. For the CDR3, the DNA is TGTGCCAGCAGTGAACCGGGGTACGACAGAACGAATGGCTACACCTTC.